Presented here are 29 T cell receptor beta chains from one specimen sequenced in a study of CD4 T cells in relation to SARS-CoV-2 and coronaviruses. The antigens these receptors bind are not known. Profiling relied on immunoSEQ multiplex PCR, and the TCRdb table lists in-frame clones only, not all of them. The sample yields roughly 30,000 clones, roughly 72% seen once. Before the COVID-19 pandemic, during about 2010-2018, CD4+ T cells were taken from unexposed donors. The cells were cultured for about ten days before CD4+ T cells were isolated. The sequenced material came from CD4+ T cells from PBMCs, cultured in vitro. These receptors came from a human donor in good health.

This sequence joins TRBV6-2 or TRBV6-3 and TRBJ2-7, with D possibly being TRBD1 (6 bases). The CDR3 is 15 amino acids. Trimming pared 2 bases from V and 3 bases from J, leaving 14 bases between. Germline lookup yields CDR1 MNHEY and CDR2 SVGEGT. This CDR3 reads CASSYGTPPLYEQYF. The CDR3, as DNA: TGTGCCAGCAGTTACGGGACACCACCGCTCTACGAGCAGTACTTC.

The chain is built from TRBV4-3 and TRBJ1-4; 7 bases map to TRBD1. The ends lost 0 bases at V and 0 bases at J; junction bases unmatched: 7. The CDR3 loop spans 18 amino acids. The germline V gene encodes CDR1 LGHNA and CDR2 YSLEER. The CDR3 reads CASSQDWDRGATNEKLFF. Written as DNA, the CDR3 is TGCGCCAGCAGCCAAGACTGGGACAGAGGTGCAACTAATGAAAAACTGTTTTTT.

The chain uses TRBV5-1 and TRBJ2-3, with D perhaps TRBD2 (6 bases). V gave up 5 bases and J gave up 2 bases, with 12 bases separating them. CDR1 is SGHRS and CDR2 is YFSETQ in the germline V gene. CDR3 length equals 14 residues. The CDR3 sequence is CASSAGTLTDTQYF. The CDR3 nucleotides read TGCGCCAGCAGTGCGGGGACCCTCACAGATACGCAGTATTTT.

The V and J genes are TRBV9 and TRBJ1-2; no definite D call. Looked up from germline, CDR1 is SGDLS and CDR2 is YYNGEE. The CDR3 length is 14 residues. V shed 3 bases and J shed 3 bases, with 12 bases lying between them. The chain's CDR3 is CASSAADGYYGYTF. In DNA, the CDR3 is TGTGCCAGCAGCGCCGCGGACGGGTACTATGGCTACACCTTC.

The chain couples TRBV5-1 to TRBJ1-2; D is uncertain. Trimming shortened V by 0 bases and J by 8 bases, and 11 bases separated the two germline ends. CDR1 is SGHRS and CDR2 is YFSETQ in the germline V gene. The CDR3 spans 13 residues. The CDR3 DNA sequence: TGCGCCAGCAGCTTGGAGTCGCGCGGGGGCTACACCTTC. Translated, it gives CASSLESRGGYTF.

The chain joins TRBV5-1 to TRBJ2-1; 11 bases match TRBD2. The V gene's germline CDR1 is SGHRS and CDR2 YFSETQ. The CDR3 is 17 amino acids. The ends lost 2 bases at V and 3 bases at J; junction bases unmatched: 7. The DNA of the CDR3 is TGCGCCAGCAGCTTTATGACTAGCGGGGACAACTACAATGAGCAGTTCTTC. The encoded protein is CASSFMTSGDNYNEQFF.

The gene calls are TRBV24-1 and TRBJ1-4, with 7 bases aligning to TRBD1. Germline values: CDR1 KGHDR, CDR2 SFDVKD. CDR3 length equals 14 residues. After removal of 3 bases from V and 7 bases from J, the junction contained 4 bases not matched to a gene. The CDR3: CATSDEGAGEKLFF. CDR3 nucleotide sequence: TGTGCCACCAGTGATGAGGGGGCGGGTGAAAAACTGTTTTTT.

The rearrangement uses TRBV28 and TRBJ1-5, with 9 bases that match TRBD1. CDR1 is MDHEN, CDR2 SYDVKM, per germline. The V gene end was trimmed by 11 bases and the J gene end by 0 bases; junction bases not matched to a gene: 8. This CDR3 is 15 amino acids long. CDR3 DNA: TGTGCCGCCACTACAGGGGGCGTTAGCAATCAGCCCCAGCATTTT. Its protein product is CAATTGGVSNQPQHF.

This clone was counted only a few times. The V gene is TRBV11-3, the J gene TRBJ2-1; TRBD1 might be the D (5 bases). Germline assignment: CDR1 SGHNT and CDR2 YENEEA. CDR3 size: 17 residues. Trimming removed 5 bases at V and 0 bases at J, with 17 bases between. CDR3 in DNA: TGTGCCAGCAGCCCAGGGATGGGCCTGAGCTCCTACAATGAGCAGTTCTTC. This codes for CASSPGMGLSSYNEQFF.

The rearrangement links TRBV4-3 to TRBJ1-3; no clear D gene. Trimming stripped 4 bases from V and 0 bases from J, with 7 bases between. The CDR3 is 14 residues long. The germline V gene has CDR1 LGHNA and CDR2 YSLEER. CDR3 residues: CASSRGSSGNTIYF. CDR3 sequence (DNA): TGCGCCAGCAGCCGGGGAAGCTCTGGAAACACCATATATTTT.

This clone was recorded only once. V gene TRBV28 combines with J gene TRBJ2-7; a weak D match, TRBD1 (5 bases). The CDR3 runs 15 residues. Per the germline V gene, CDR1 is MDHEN and CDR2 is SYDVKM. Trimming stripped 6 bases from V and 3 bases from J, with 18 bases between. The CDR3 loop is CASREEGAPRYEQYF. The CDR3 DNA is TGTGCCAGCAGGGAAGAAGGGGCCCCCCGCTACGAGCAGTACTTC.

The chain uses TRBV7-2 and TRBJ2-3; D is possibly TRBD1 (7 bases). The CDR3 loop spans 15 amino acids. Per the germline V gene, CDR1 is SGHTA and CDR2 is FQGNSA. Trimming took off 5 bases at V and 2 bases at J, with 14 bases between the two ends. The CDR3 protein is CASSRRQGLTDTQYF. The CDR3 nucleotides are TGTGCCAGCAGCCGTCGACAGGGACTCACAGATACGCAGTATTTT. Combining the CDR3 with reference TRBV7-2 and TRBJ2-3 gives the whole variable domain GAGVSQSPSNKVTEKGKDVELRCDPISGHTALYWYRQSLGQGLEFLIYFQGNSAPDKSGLPSDRFSAERTGGSVSTLTIQRTQQEDSAVYLCASSRRQGLTDTQYFGPGTRLTVL.

The chain recombines TRBV29-1 with TRBJ2-1; D assignment may be TRBD1 or TRBD2 (6 bases each). V was cut by 6 bases and J by 6 bases, with 15 bases left in between. Per germline, CDR1 SQVTM and CDR2 ANQGSEA. The CDR3 runs 13 residues. CDR3 coding DNA: TGCAGCGTCAGGACAGCGGGTCGCAATGAGCAGTTCTTC. It encodes CSVRTAGRNEQFF.

The rearrangement uses TRBV11-2 and TRBJ1-2, with TRBD1 matching 9 bases. In germline, CDR1 is SGHAT, CDR2 FQNNGV. Germline trimming cut 5 bases from V and 6 bases from J; bases unmatched to any gene: 7. The CDR3 has 14 residues. The CDR3 DNA sequence: TGTGCCAGCAGCAAGACTAGGACAGGGGATGGCTACACCTTC. It yields the protein CASSKTRTGDGYTF.

This clone is large. The V and J genes are TRBV10-1 and TRBJ2-5, with 11 bases that match TRBD2. V was pared by 7 bases and J by 3 bases, with 4 bases of the junction left unmatched. In germline, CDR1 is WNHNN, CDR2 SYGVQD (reference sequence). CDR3 length: 14 residues. CDR3 DNA: TGCGCCAGCACCCAACTAGCGGGGGAAGAGACCCAGTACTTC. This sequence encodes CASTQLAGEETQYF.

This clone has a handful of counts. The CDR3, as DNA: TGCGCCAGCAGTGAGGTTTGCGGCGGCAATGAGCAGTTCTTC. This gives the protein CASSEVCGGNEQFF. The chain links TRBV10-1 to TRBJ2-1; D ambiguous. Trimming took off 2 bases at V and 6 bases at J, with 11 bases between the two ends. This CDR3 region has 14 residues. Germline-derived CDR1 and CDR2 are WNHNN and SYGVQD (reference sequence).

The V and J genes are TRBV6-5 and TRBJ1-1; the match to TRBD1 covers 7 bases. V lost 7 bases and J lost 2; bases outside the gene matches: 10. This CDR3 is 15 amino acids long. Germline loops: CDR1 MNHEY, CDR2 SVGAGI. The CDR3 bases are TGTGCCAGCACCCGGACCCGACAGGGCAACACTGAAGCTTTCTTT. Its translation is CASTRTRQGNTEAFF.

This sequence joins TRBV18 and TRBJ1-2; 7 bases agree with TRBD1. V dropped 2 bases and J dropped 4; count of bases not matched to a gene: 7. CDR1 KGHSH and CDR2 LQKENI come from the germline V gene. The CDR3 contains 15 residues. The CDR3 DNA follows: TGTGCCAGCTCACCAAGCGTGACAGGGCCCTATGGCTACACCTTC. As protein: CASSPSVTGPYGYTF.

This clone was seen a few times. The chain employs TRBV3-1 (or the pseudogene TRBV3-2) and TRBJ1-1, with no clear D. CDR1 and CDR2 from the germline V gene are LGHDT and YNNKEL (reference sequence). The germline V and J ends were trimmed by 6 bases and 1 base, with 6 bases remaining between them. This CDR3 is built from 12 residues. The CDR3 here is CASSRTNTEAFF. CDR3 DNA sequence: TGTGCCAGCAGTCGAACGAACACTGAAGCTTTCTTT.

V is TRBV7-6 and J is TRBJ2-1, with a weak D call TRBD2 (6 bases). Deletions cut 4 bases from V and 7 bases from J, with 20 bases between. Per the germline V gene, CDR1 is SGHVS and CDR2 is FNYEAQ. There are 16 residues in the CDR3. In nucleotides, the CDR3 is TGTGCCAGCAGCTCGAGACTAGGGAAGGGAATAAATGAGCAGTTCTTC. Translation: CASSSRLGKGINEQFF.

This chain joins TRBV28 and TRBJ1-5, with a possible D match to TRBD1 (5 bases). Looked up from germline, CDR1 is MDHEN and CDR2 is SYDVKM. The CDR3 runs to 14 residues. V was cut by 5 bases and J by 5 bases, with 13 bases left in between. The CDR3 DNA sequence: TGTGCCAGCAGTCTCGGGACTTCCTATCAGCCCCAGCATTTT. It specifies CASSLGTSYQPQHF.

The chain carries TRBV7-9 and TRBJ1-1, with TRBD1 matching 9 bases. Per the germline V gene, CDR1 is SEHNR and CDR2 is FQNEAQ (reference sequence). V lost 2 bases and J lost 3; bases outside the gene matches: 4. The CDR3 totals 15 residues. The CDR3 nucleotides are TGTGCCAGCAGCTTATACGGGGACAGGGACACTGAAGCTTTCTTT. It is translated as CASSLYGDRDTEAFF.

This chain connects TRBV7-2 to TRBJ2-3; D is perhaps TRBD1 (6 bases). The V end was cut by 4 bases, the J end by 1 base, with 6 bases between. Germline CDR1 SGHTA, CDR2 FQGNSA. The length of the CDR3 is 13 residues. The CDR3 DNA is TGTGCCAGCAGCTCAGGGGGCACAGATACGCAGTATTTT. It yields the protein CASSSGGTDTQYF.

This clone was counted a single time. The chain links TRBV2 to TRBJ2-7; tentative D call: TRBD1 (8 bases). Trimming pared 4 bases from V and 7 bases from J, leaving 14 bases between. The CDR3 is 13 amino acids. The germline CDR1 and CDR2 sequences are SNHLY and FYNNEI. The DNA for the CDR3 is TGTGCCAGCAGTGTGGACAGGGAGGGGGAGCAGTACTTC. Translation: CASSVDREGEQYF.

Only a few counts were recorded for this clone. The chain employs TRBV11-2 and TRBJ1-3; D is unresolved. The V and J ends lost 8 bases and 5 bases respectively, with 22 bases between them. Germline V CDR1 and CDR2: SGHAT, FQNNGV. The CDR3 consists of 16 residues. The DNA of the CDR3 is TGTGCCAGCTCGGTCCCCTGGGGAGCCTTAAGAAACACCATATATTTT. This codes for CASSVPWGALRNTIYF.

This rearrangement joins TRBV18 to TRBJ2-7; TRBD1 agrees at 8 bases. With V trimmed by 3 bases and J by 7 bases, 5 bases remained unmatched. Germline values: CDR1 KGHSH, CDR2 LQKENI. This CDR3 spans 13 amino acids. In DNA, the CDR3 is TGTGCCAGCTCACCCACAGGGGGTTTAGAGCAGTACTTC. The encoded protein is CASSPTGGLEQYF.

This clone occurred once. The genes are TRBV9 and TRBJ2-1; the D is unclear. Trimming cost V 3 bases and J 1 base, with 11 bases left between them. The CDR3 runs 15 residues. The germline V gene has CDR1 SGDLS and CDR2 YYNGEE. In DNA, the CDR3 is TGTGCCAGCAGCGGAAACGGAGAATCCTACAATGAGCAGTTCTTC. It yields the protein CASSGNGESYNEQFF.

The rearrangement joins TRBV11-2 to TRBJ2-3; tentatively, D is TRBD1 (5 bases). Trimming left V 4 bases short and J 10 bases short, with 9 bases between. Looked up from germline, CDR1 is SGHAT and CDR2 is FQNNGV. The CDR3 totals 11 residues. The CDR3 here is CASSWGRAQYF. The CDR3 bases are TGTGCCAGCAGCTGGGGCAGGGCGCAGTATTTT.

The V gene is TRBV9, the J gene TRBJ2-1; a possible D gene is TRBD2 (5 bases). Germline CDR1 is SGDLS and CDR2 is YYNGEE. This CDR3 region has 19 residues. Deletions cut 0 bases from V and 0 bases from J, with 19 bases between. CDR3 amino acids: CASSVAAGPPISSYNEQFF. DNA of the CDR3: TGTGCCAGCAGCGTAGCGGCGGGTCCCCCAATTAGCTCCTACAATGAGCAGTTCTTC.